The next 8 T cell receptor beta chains were all read from a single sample in a study of OX40 agonist ivuxolimab in advanced cancers. Method: immunoSEQ multiplex PCR; TCRdb's copy keeps in-frame clones and lacks some. Of approximately 100,000 clones in the sample, about nine tenths were seen once. The specimen was CD4+ or CD8+ T cells sorted from blood, collected in a trial of the OX40 agonist ivuxolimab. The receptors derive from an adult with an advanced solid tumor such as melanoma, head and neck, liver or kidney cancer.

The chain recombines TRBV5-4 with TRBJ2-7; 13 positions agree with TRBD2. V was clipped by 4 bases and J by 4 bases; unmatched bases: 5. Germline CDR1 is SGHNT and CDR2 is YYREEE (reference sequence). The CDR3 contains 15 residues. The CDR3 loop reads CASSGGLAGAYEQYF. In DNA, the CDR3 is TGTGCCAGCAGCGGAGGACTAGCGGGAGCATACGAGCAGTACTTC.

This clone came up a few times. The V gene is TRBV7-3, the J gene TRBJ1-2; D may be TRBD1 (5 bases). The CDR3 length is 16 residues. V lost 5 bases, J lost 1 base, and 17 bases lay in between. CDR1 is SGHTA, CDR2 FQGTGA, per germline. For the CDR3, the DNA is TGTGCCAGCAGCCCTCCGCCGACAGCCCTTAACTATGGCTACACCTTC. Translating gives CASSPPPTALNYGYTF.

This clone was observed a handful of times. V is TRBV25-1 and J is TRBJ2-6, with unresolved D. Germline V gene sequence: CDR1 MGHDK, CDR2 SYGVNS. V lost 2 bases, J lost 2 bases, and 1 base lay in between. The CDR3 runs to 13 residues. The CDR3 reads CASSEAGANVLTF. The CDR3 DNA reads TGTGCCAGCAGTGAAGCTGGGGCCAACGTCCTGACTTTC.

This clone was found once. The rearrangement joins TRBV28 to TRBJ1-2; 7 bases fit TRBD1. CDR1 and CDR2 from the germline V gene are MDHEN and SYDVKM. The CDR3 consists of 17 residues. With V trimmed by 3 bases and J by 2 bases, 12 bases remained unmatched. The CDR3 sequence is CASSFVGQQSSNYGYTF. CDR3 sequence (DNA): TGTGCCAGCAGTTTTGTGGGACAGCAGTCGTCGAACTATGGCTACACCTTC.

This sequence joins TRBV6-5 and TRBJ2-2; TRBD1 aligns across 9 bases. J gave up 4 bases and V 4 bases, and 7 bases lay outside the gene matches. Germline CDR1 MNHEY, CDR2 SVGAGI. The CDR3 contains 16 residues. CDR3 coding DNA: TGTGCCAGCAGTTCGCCGGGACAGGGATTCACCGGGGAGCTGTTTTTT. Translation: CASSSPGQGFTGELFF.

Points on this clone: Other DNA sequences from this sample encode an identical CDR3 as well. The rearrangement uses TRBV30 and TRBJ1-5, with TRBD1 identical over 7 bases. Germline CDR1 and CDR2: GTSNPN and SVGIG (reference sequence). J gave up 5 bases and V 3 bases, and 4 bases lay outside the gene matches. There are 13 residues in the CDR3. CDR3 residues: CAWSPDRDQPQHF. The CDR3 bases are TGTGCCTGGAGCCCCGACAGGGATCAGCCCCAGCATTTT. Full variable domain (outside the CDR3, taken from reference TRBV30 and TRBJ1-5): SQTIHQWPATLVQPVGSPLSLECTVEGTSNPNLYWYRQAAGRGLQLLFYSVGIGQISSEVPQNLSASRPQDRQFILSSKKLLLSDSGFYLCAWSPDRDQPQHFGDGTRLSIL.

The rearrangement joins TRBV6-5 to TRBJ2-7, with D perhaps matching TRBD2 (6 bases). The germline gives CDR1 MNHEY, CDR2 SVGAGI. The CDR3 is 15 residues long. The ends were cut back, 6 bases at V and 2 bases at J, with 17 bases in the middle. This CDR3 is CASSPGGTDTYEQYF. DNA for the CDR3: TGTGCCAGCAGCCCCGGCGGGACGGACACCTACGAGCAGTACTTC.

This clone was observed a few times. The gene calls are TRBV7-7 and TRBJ2-7, with 7 positions matching TRBD1. CDR3 length: 15 residues. With V trimmed by 0 bases and J by 2 bases, 4 bases remained unmatched. CDR1 is SSHAT, CDR2 FNYEAQ, per germline (reference sequence). CDR3 protein: CASSLAEGAAYEQYF. The CDR3 DNA follows: TGTGCCAGCAGCTTAGCCGAGGGGGCGGCCTACGAGCAGTACTTC.